What follows are 29 T cell receptor beta chains derived from one specimen sequenced in a study of blood T cell repertoires in COVID-19. The assay was immunoSEQ multiplex PCR, and TCRdb's table has in-frame clones only and misses some. The table has fewer than 250,000 clones, around four fifths seen once; the top ten hold approximately 7.4%. Sequenced input: peripheral blood. All receptors come from a woman aged 45-65 years with acute or convalescent COVID-19.

The V call is TRBV7-3, the J call TRBJ2-2; D is possibly TRBD2 (6 bases). Trimming stripped 5 bases from V and 5 bases from J, with 12 bases between. This CDR3 is 14 amino acids long. Germline V gene lookup returns CDR1 SGHTA and CDR2 FQGTGA. The CDR3 bases are TGTGCCAGCAGCCCGACTAGGGGAACCGGGGAGCTGTTTTTT. Its protein is CASSPTRGTGELFF.

The chain recombines TRBV5-1 with TRBJ2-4, with 12 bases identical to TRBD2. CDR3 length: 17 residues. Germline-derived CDR1 and CDR2 are SGHRS and YFSETQ. Germline trimming cut 0 bases from V and 3 bases from J; bases unmatched to any gene: 4. CDR3 sequence reads: CASSLAASGRGKNIQYF. CDR3 coding DNA: TGCGCCAGCAGCTTGGCCGCTAGCGGGAGGGGCAAAAACATTCAGTACTTC.

The V gene is TRBV2, the J gene TRBJ1-5, with no clear D. This CDR3 comprises 15 residues. V was cut by 6 bases and J by 0 bases, with 12 bases left in between. Per germline, CDR1 SNHLY and CDR2 FYNNEI. The CDR3 region is CASSASGYSNQPQHF. The CDR3 bases are TGTGCCAGCAGCGCCTCGGGGTATAGCAATCAGCCCCAGCATTTT.

The V call is TRBV2, the J call TRBJ1-4, with TRBD1 as a possible D gene (5 bases). The germline gives CDR1 SNHLY, CDR2 FYNNEI. Between the trimmed V and J ends, which lost 2 bases and 8 bases, there was a span of 18 bases. CDR3 length: 16 amino acids. The chain's CDR3 is CASSEFRRGRKEKLFF. The DNA for the CDR3 is TGTGCCAGCAGTGAATTTAGGAGGGGCCGGAAAGAAAAACTGTTTTTT.

The chain links TRBV12-3 or TRBV12-4 to TRBJ2-4; a possible D gene is TRBD2 (6 bases). The CDR3 runs to 11 residues. V gave up 5 bases and J gave up 11 bases, with 10 bases separating them. The CDR3 region is CASSARGFQYF. In DNA, the CDR3 is TGTGCCAGCAGTGCCCGGGGGTTTCAGTACTTC.

The V and J genes are TRBV9 and TRBJ2-2; TRBD1 agrees at 10 bases. J gave up 0 bases and V 4 bases, and 18 bases lay outside the gene matches. This CDR3 contains 21 residues. Germline CDR1 is SGDLS and CDR2 is YYNGEE. CDR3 bases: TGTGCCAGCAGCTTTTCCCCCGGGACAGGGGCGTCCCACACGAACACCGGGGAGCTGTTTTTT. This sequence encodes CASSFSPGTGASHTNTGELFF.

This clone was picked up a small number of times. V is TRBV2 and J is TRBJ2-7, with 14 bases fitting TRBD2. Trimming at V came to 4 bases and at J to 6 bases, leaving 14 bases not matched to a gene. This CDR3 has 18 amino acids. Germline-derived CDR1 and CDR2 are SNHLY and FYNNEI. The CDR3 DNA follows: TGTGCCAGCAGTGCCCGGGGGACTAGCGGGAGTAAGGCCAGCGAGCAGTACTTC. Amino acids: CASSARGTSGSKASEQYF.

Only one count was recorded for this clone. The V gene is TRBV28, the J gene TRBJ2-1; 9 positions agree with TRBD1. CDR3 length: 16 residues. V shed 6 bases and J 10 bases; nucleotides not matched to a gene: 16. Germline V lookup: CDR1 MDHEN, CDR2 SYDVKM. The CDR3 bases are TGTGCCAGCAGCCTTTTTGGGGGACAGGGCCGGAGGGAGCAGTTCTTC. Encoded protein: CASSLFGGQGRREQFF.

The chain carries TRBV19 and TRBJ2-7, with D perhaps TRBD1 (5 bases). CDR1 and CDR2 (germline): LNHDA, SQIVND (reference sequence). Trimming took off 4 bases at V and 6 bases at J, with 16 bases between the two ends. This CDR3 is 14 amino acids long. CDR3 region: CASSTGPGLGEQYF. Written as DNA, the CDR3 is TGTGCCAGTAGTACCGGACCAGGGTTAGGCGAGCAGTACTTC. Filled out from reference TRBV19 and TRBJ2-7, the complete variable domain reads DGGITQSPKYLFRKEGQNVTLSCEQNLNHDAMYWYRQDPGQGLRLIYYSQIVNDFQKGDIAEGYSVSREKKESFPLTVTSAQKNPTAFYLCASSTGPGLGEQYFGPGTRLTVT.

This sequence joins TRBV5-1 and TRBJ2-5; 8 nucleotides match TRBD2. Germline V gene data show CDR1 as SGHRS and CDR2 as YFSETQ. V lost 3 bases and J lost 5; bases outside the gene matches: 9. The CDR3 contains 15 residues. CDR3 in DNA: TGCGCCAGCAGCTCGTCAGCGGGAGCCGGCGAGACCCAGTACTTC. Protein sequence: CASSSSAGAGETQYF.

The V and J genes are TRBV6-2 or TRBV6-3 and TRBJ2-3, with a weak D call TRBD1 (5 bases). Trimming cost V 6 bases and J 2 bases, with 21 bases left between them. The CDR3 has 17 amino acids. Germline loops: CDR1 MNHEY, CDR2 SVGEGT. The CDR3 is CASSPQQALRLTDTQYF. In DNA, the CDR3 is TGTGCCAGCAGCCCTCAACAGGCCCTACGCCTCACAGATACGCAGTATTTT.

This sequence joins TRBV4-1 and TRBJ2-5, with 8 bases fitting TRBD2. V dropped 3 bases and J dropped 1; count of bases not matched to a gene: 10. CDR1 MGHRA and CDR2 YSYEKL come from the germline V gene. This CDR3 comprises 17 residues. The CDR3 region is CASSHLEVGRVQETQYF. The CDR3 nucleotides read TGCGCCAGCAGCCATTTGGAAGTCGGGAGGGTCCAAGAGACCCAGTACTTC.

The J gene is TRBJ1-4, the V gene TRBV29-1; no clear D. Looked up from germline, CDR1 is SQVTM and CDR2 is ANQGSEA. The length of the CDR3 is 12 residues. V lost 7 bases and J 4 bases, leaving 10 bases between the germline ends. This chain's CDR3 is CSGRADNEKLFF. For the CDR3, the DNA is TGCAGCGGGAGGGCAGATAATGAAAAACTGTTTTTT.

The chain uses TRBV5-8 and TRBJ2-2; tentative D call: TRBD2 (6 bases). V was clipped by 4 bases and J by 3 bases, with 13 bases between them. Germline V gene sequence: CDR1 SGHTS, CDR2 YDEGEE. The CDR3 is 15 amino acids. CDR3 sequence reads: CASSGRRGDTGELFF. In DNA form, the CDR3 reads TGTGCCAGCAGCGGCAGGAGGGGCGACACCGGGGAGCTGTTTTTT.

This chain connects TRBV5-1 to TRBJ2-7; no clear D gene. Looked up from germline, CDR1 is SGHRS and CDR2 is YFSETQ. The CDR3 loop spans 14 amino acids. V lost 3 bases, J lost 2 bases, and 12 bases lay in between. The CDR3 DNA is TGCGCCAGCAGCTATACCGGGTCCCCCTACGAGCAGTACTTC. Residues: CASSYTGSPYEQYF.

The chain employs TRBV28 and TRBJ2-5; D not resolved. CDR3 length: 13 residues. Germline assignment: CDR1 MDHEN and CDR2 SYDVKM. V lost 6 bases and J lost 4, with 12 bases in between. The CDR3 protein is CASSWALRETQYF. CDR3 DNA: TGTGCCAGCAGCTGGGCCCTGCGAGAGACCCAGTACTTC.

This clone has a handful of counts. This rearrangement joins TRBV24-1 to TRBJ2-2; 7 nucleotides match TRBD1. CDR1 and CDR2 from the germline V gene are KGHDR and SFDVKD. The CDR3 has 16 amino acids. The J segment lost 1 base and the V segment lost 3 bases, leaving 4 bases of the junction unmatched. The CDR3 sequence: CATSDDWTGNTGELFF. In DNA, the CDR3 is TGTGCCACCAGTGATGACTGGACAGGGAACACCGGGGAGCTGTTTTTT.

The chain is built from TRBV15 and TRBJ2-1, with D unresolved. This CDR3 is 15 amino acids long. Germline-derived CDR1 and CDR2 are LNHNV and YYDKDF (reference sequence). Trimming cost V 1 base and J 0 bases, with 7 bases left between them. CDR3 residues: CATSRGPGSYNEQFF. In nucleotides, the CDR3 is TGTGCCACCAGCAGAGGTCCGGGCTCCTACAATGAGCAGTTCTTC. Full variable domain (rest looked up from reference TRBV15 and TRBJ2-1): DAMVIQNPRYQVTQFGKPVTLSCSQTLNHNVMYWYQQKSSQAPKLLFHYYDKDFNNEADTPDNFQSRRPNTSFCFLDIRSPGLGDTAMYLCATSRGPGSYNEQFFGPGTRLTVL.

The chain uses TRBV11-3 and TRBJ2-1; 11 nucleotides align to TRBD2. Trimming cost V 3 bases and J 4 bases; bases outside gene matches: 2. This CDR3 comprises 15 residues. CDR1 is SGHNT, CDR2 YENEEA, per germline. The CDR3 DNA reads as TGTGCCAGCAGCTTGGCTAGCGGGGGGTACAATGAGCAGTTCTTC. It is translated as CASSLASGGYNEQFF.

The chain recombines TRBV5-4 with TRBJ2-5; TRBD1 agrees at 9 bases. The germline gives CDR1 SGHNT, CDR2 YYREEE (reference sequence). The CDR3 totals 13 residues. After removal of 4 bases from V and 4 bases from J, the junction contained 2 bases not matched to a gene. This CDR3 reads CASSRDRVETQYF. The CDR3 DNA sequence: TGTGCCAGCAGCAGGGACAGGGTAGAGACCCAGTACTTC.

This clone was seen a few times. V is TRBV2 and J is TRBJ2-7; 9 bases map to TRBD2. V shed 7 bases, J shed 4 bases, and the junction held 8 bases outside the gene matches. The germline CDR1 and CDR2 sequences are SNHLY and FYNNEI. CDR3 length equals 14 residues. In DNA form, the CDR3 reads TGTGCCAGCACCCCGACTAGCGGAGTATACGAGCAGTACTTC. It is translated as CASTPTSGVYEQYF.

This chain joins TRBV3-1 (or the pseudogene TRBV3-2) and TRBJ1-1, with a possible D match to TRBD1 (6 bases). The CDR3 is 14 amino acids. Germline V gene data show CDR1 as LGHDT and CDR2 as YNNKEL (reference sequence). Trimming shortened V by 2 bases and J by 4 bases, and 11 bases separated the two germline ends. CDR3 nucleotide sequence: TGTGCCAGCAGCCAAAGGGGCAGGGGCACTGAAGCTTTCTTT. Encoded protein: CASSQRGRGTEAFF.

This clone was seen only a few times. This chain links TRBV11-2 with TRBJ2-7, with D possibly matching TRBD2 (6 bases). Germline CDR1 SGHAT, CDR2 FQNNGV. V lost 4 bases, J lost 2 bases, and 12 bases lay in between. The CDR3 is 14 amino acids. CDR3 loop: CASSSIGGAYEQYF. For the CDR3, the DNA is TGTGCCAGCAGCTCGATCGGGGGTGCCTACGAGCAGTACTTC.

The gene calls are TRBV19 and TRBJ2-1; TRBD1 might be the D (6 bases). Trimming cost V 5 bases and J 6 bases, with 11 bases left between them. CDR1 LNHDA and CDR2 SQIVND come from the germline V gene (reference sequence). The CDR3 has 13 residues. In nucleotides, the CDR3 is TGTGCCAGTAGTCTACAGGGTCCCAATGAGCAGTTCTTC. The encoded protein is CASSLQGPNEQFF.

V and J are TRBV19 and TRBJ1-5; TRBD1 agrees at 7 bases. This CDR3 comprises 15 residues. V lost 5 bases, J lost 2 bases, and 6 bases stayed unmatched. The germline CDR1 and CDR2 sequences are LNHDA and SQIVND (reference sequence). The DNA for the CDR3 is TGTGCCAGTAGTCCCCGAGGACAGGGCAATCAGCCCCAGCATTTT. Protein: CASSPRGQGNQPQHF.

CDR3 in DNA: TGTGCCTCGAGGGGACAGGTCTTGGGTGGCTACACCTTC. Amino acid sequence: CASRGQVLGGYTF. The rearrangement uses TRBV27 and TRBJ1-2, with 8 bases that match TRBD1. Losses at the gene ends were 11 bases for V and 7 bases for J; bases not matched to a gene: 12. CDR3 length equals 13 residues. Per the germline V gene, CDR1 is MNHEY and CDR2 is SMNVEV (reference sequence).

The CDR3 loop is CASSLTSRLAGDGHADTQYF. In DNA form, the CDR3 reads TGTGCCAGCAGCCTCACCTCCCGACTAGCGGGAGATGGCCACGCAGATACGCAGTATTTT. The chain employs TRBV7-6 and TRBJ2-3, with 12 bases matching TRBD2. With V trimmed by 5 bases and J by 4 bases, 19 bases remained unmatched. The length of the CDR3 is 20 residues. From germline, CDR1 is SGHVS and CDR2 FNYEAQ.

Here the CDR3 reads CASSQEGGTDYGYTF. The CDR3 DNA reads as TGCGCCAGCAGCCAAGAGGGGGGGACGGACTATGGCTACACCTTC. This sequence joins TRBV4-1 and TRBJ1-2; a possible D gene is TRBD1 (5 bases). V lost 0 bases and J lost 3, with 11 bases in between. Germline CDR1 MGHRA, CDR2 YSYEKL. This CDR3 has 15 amino acids.

The chain carries TRBV2 and TRBJ2-7; D gene uncertain. The CDR3 is 11 residues long. V was shortened by 3 bases and J by 3 bases, with 3 bases between the two germline ends. CDR1 is SNHLY, CDR2 FYNNEI, per germline. The CDR3 DNA is TGTGCCAGCAGTGAGTACTACGAGCAGTACTTC. Amino acid sequence: CASSEYYEQYF.